This note documents a single T cell receptor beta chain sequence. Using immunoSEQ multiplex PCR, the repertoire was profiled, and TCRdb retains in-frame clones only, with some absent. The sample includes 130,000 to 150,000 clones, 82% of them seen just once. These data belong to a study of blood T cell repertoires in COVID-19. Study at large: Sites in the United States, Italy and Spain provided acute and convalescent COVID-19 samples.

The CDR3 is made up of 14 amino acids. V was clipped by 5 bases and J by 4 bases, with 14 bases between them. The germline CDR1 and CDR2 sequences are SGHVS and FNYEAQ. The clonotype comes from a human donor with acute or convalescent COVID-19. The donor label of this sample is uncertain. The sample consisted of peripheral blood. The chain has TRBV7-6 and TRBJ2-5; possibly TRBD2 for D (6 bases). Here the CDR3 DNA reads TGTGCCAGCAGCCCGAGACTAGGAGGAGAGACCCAGTACTTC. The encoded protein is CASSPRLGGETQYF.